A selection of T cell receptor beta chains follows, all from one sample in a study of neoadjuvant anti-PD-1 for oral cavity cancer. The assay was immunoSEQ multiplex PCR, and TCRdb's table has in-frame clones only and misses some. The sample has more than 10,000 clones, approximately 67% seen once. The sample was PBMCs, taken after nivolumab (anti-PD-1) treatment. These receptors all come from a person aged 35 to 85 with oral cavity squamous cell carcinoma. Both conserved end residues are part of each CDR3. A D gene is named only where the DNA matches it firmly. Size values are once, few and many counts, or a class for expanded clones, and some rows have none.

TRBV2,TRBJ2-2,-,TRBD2,TGTGCCAGCAATGACCCCAGGAGCGGGAGAATCACCGGGGAGCTGTTTTTT,CASNDPRSGRITGELFF
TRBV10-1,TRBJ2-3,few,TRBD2,TGCGCCAGCAGTGAGTTGGCTAGCGGGGTAATGAATACGCAGTATTTT,CASSELASGVMNTQYF
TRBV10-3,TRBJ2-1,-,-,TGTGCCATCAGCGATCGGACAGGTGTGGGGGGGGAGCAGTTCTTC,CAISDRTGVGGEQFF
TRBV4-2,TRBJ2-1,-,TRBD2,TGTGCCAGCAGCCAAGGGTCTAGCGGGAGGGTGGATGAGCAGTTCTTC,CASSQGSSGRVDEQFF
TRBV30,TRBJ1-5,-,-,TGTGCCTGGGGCCTTTCGGGCAATCAGCCCCAGCATTTT,CAWGLSGNQPQHF
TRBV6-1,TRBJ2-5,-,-,TGTGCCAGCAGTTCCCTGGCGACTCTCCAAGAGACCCAGTACTTC,CASSSLATLQETQYF
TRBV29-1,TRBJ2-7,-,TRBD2,TGCAGCGTTGAAGTTGGGAGGGAATGGCAGTACTTC,CSVEVGREWQYF
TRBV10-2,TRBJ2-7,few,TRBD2,TGCGCCAGCAGGACCGTAGCGGGCAACTACGAGCAGTACTTC,CASRTVAGNYEQYF
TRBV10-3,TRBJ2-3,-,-,TGTGCCATCAGGGGCGGGGGCTATACAGATACGCAGTATTTT,CAIRGGGYTDTQYF
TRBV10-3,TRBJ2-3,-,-,TGTGCCATCAGTGAGTCAGGGGGAGGTACAGATACGCAGTATTTT,CAISESGGGTDTQYF
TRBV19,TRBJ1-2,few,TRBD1,TGTGCCAGTAGTATGGGACAGGCCTATGGCTACACCTTC,CASSMGQAYGYTF
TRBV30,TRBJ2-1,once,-,TGTGCCTGGGGGACCACTATTGTTAGGGAGCAGTTCTTC,CAWGTTIVREQFF
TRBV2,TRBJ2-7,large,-,TGTGCCAGCAGTGGGGCAGGGAACTACGAGCAGTACTTC,CASSGAGNYEQYF
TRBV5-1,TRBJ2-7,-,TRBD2,TGCGCCAGCAGCTTTATTTCCGGGACTAGCGGAAGATACGAGCAGTACTTC,CASSFISGTSGRYEQYF
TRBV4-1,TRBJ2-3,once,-,TGCGCCAGCAGCCCCGGACACACAGATACGCAGTATTTT,CASSPGHTDTQYF
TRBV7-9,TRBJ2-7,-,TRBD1,TGTGCCAGCAGCTCGACAGGGAGCTCCTACGAGCAGTACTTC,CASSSTGSSYEQYF
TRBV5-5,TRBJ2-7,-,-,TGTGCCAGTAATTCCCCCCGATACGAGCAGTACTTC,CASNSPRYEQYF
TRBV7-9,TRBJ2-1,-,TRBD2,TGTGCCAGCAGCCAAGGGACTAGCGGAAGGCATGAGCAGTTCTTC,CASSQGTSGRHEQFF
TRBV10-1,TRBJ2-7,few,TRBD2,TGCGCCAGCAGTGAGAGGACTAGCGGGAGATTCAACGAGCAGTACTTC,CASSERTSGRFNEQYF
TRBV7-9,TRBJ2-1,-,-,TGTGCCAGCAGCCCAGGCAATCAGGGGAGTGAGCAGTTCTTC,CASSPGNQGSEQFF
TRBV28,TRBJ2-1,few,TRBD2,TGTGCCAGCATCTTATTAGCGGGAGTTGGCAATGAGCAGTTCTTC,CASILLAGVGNEQFF
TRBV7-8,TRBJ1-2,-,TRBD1,TGTGCCAGCAGCTTACGGGACAGCGAATATGGCTACACCTTC,CASSLRDSEYGYTF
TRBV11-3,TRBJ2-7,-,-,TGTGCCAGCAGCTTAGGTCGGGGTTCGCACGAGCAGTACTTC,CASSLGRGSHEQYF
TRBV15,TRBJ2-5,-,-,TGTGCCACCAGCAGAGACCGGGGAGCAACCCAAGAGACCCAGTACTTC,CATSRDRGATQETQYF
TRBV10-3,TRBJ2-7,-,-,TGTGCCATCAGTGAGCTTCCTAGGGAGGGGGTGCAGTACTTC,CAISELPREGVQYF
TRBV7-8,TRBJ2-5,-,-,TGTGCCAGCAGCCGGGACATCCAGTACCAAGAGACCCAGTACTTC,CASSRDIQYQETQYF
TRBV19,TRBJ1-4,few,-,TGTGCCAGTAGTAAACAAGCAACTAATGAAAAACTGTTTTTT,CASSKQATNEKLFF
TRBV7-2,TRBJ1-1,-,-,TGTGCCAGCAGCGGACTTAGGAGTCCTGAAGCTTTCTTT,CASSGLRSPEAFF
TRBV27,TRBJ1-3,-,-,TGTGCCAGCAGCTCTTGGGGCTCTGGAAACACCATATATTTT,CASSSWGSGNTIYF
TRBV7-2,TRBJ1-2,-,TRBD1,TGTGCCAGCAGCAACGTTGAAGGGACAGGCGCCCCCTTTAACTATGGCTACACCTTC,CASSNVEGTGAPFNYGYTF
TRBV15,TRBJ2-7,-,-,TGTGCCACCAGCAGAGATGGTGGTCTAGCCTACGAGCAGTACTTC,CATSRDGGLAYEQYF
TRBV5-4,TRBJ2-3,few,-,TGTGCCAGCAGCTTACACCCAGATACGCAGTATTTT,CASSLHPDTQYF
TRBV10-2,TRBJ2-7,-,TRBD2,TGCGCCAGCAGTGATCCTGGGACGGTCCCGGGACTAGCGGGAGTGCCCTCCTACGAGCAGTACTTC,CASSDPGTVPGLAGVPSYEQYF
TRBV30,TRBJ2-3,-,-,TGTGCCTGGAGAGCTTCGGCGGATACGCAGTATTTT,CAWRASADTQYF
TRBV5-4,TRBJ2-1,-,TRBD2,TGTGCCAGCAGCTTGGTGGCTAGCGGGACGAATGAGCAGTTCTTC,CASSLVASGTNEQFF
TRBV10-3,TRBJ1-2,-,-,TGTGCCATCAGTGAGTCGAATCAGGGTGGGGGCTCCTATGGCTACACCTTC,CAISESNQGGGSYGYTF
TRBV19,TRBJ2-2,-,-,TGTGCCAGTATGTTACAGAACACCGGGGAGCTGTTTTTT,CASMLQNTGELFF
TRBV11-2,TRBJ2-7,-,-,TGTGCCAGCAGCTTCGGTAGCGGTAATTACGAGCAGTACTTC,CASSFGSGNYEQYF
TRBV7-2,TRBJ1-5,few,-,TGTGCCAGCAGCTCCGGTGTTAGCAATCAGCCCCAGCATTTT,CASSSGVSNQPQHF
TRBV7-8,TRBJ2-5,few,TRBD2,TGTGCCAGCAGCTTAGATGCGGGAGGGGGAGAGACCCAGTACTTC,CASSLDAGGGETQYF
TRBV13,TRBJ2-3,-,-,TGTGCCAGCAGCTCGCCTACCCGGACCGCCGATACGCAGTATTTT,CASSSPTRTADTQYF
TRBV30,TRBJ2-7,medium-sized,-,TGTGCCTGGAGTGTGGAGGGCTACGAGCAGTACTTC,CAWSVEGYEQYF